This is a list of T cell receptor beta chains from one sample in a study of shared clonotypes between healthy human individuals. Using immunoSEQ multiplex PCR, the repertoire was profiled, and TCRdb retains in-frame clones only, with some absent. The profile shows about 700,000 clones, about 90% of them singletons. Sequenced input: naive CD8+ T cells sorted from blood. All receptors derive from a man aged 25 to 45 in good health. Both conserved end residues are part of each CDR3. The order of the fields is J gene, V gene, clone size, D gene, CDR3 protein, CDR3 DNA. The D gene is left open where the match is weak. Only some rows state a clone size, as once, few, many or a class for expanded clones.

TRBJ2-7,TRBV27,-,TRBD2,CASSPGLVSYEQYF,TGTGCCAGCAGTCCTGGACTAGTTTCCTACGAGCAGTACTTC
TRBJ1-4,TRBV27,-,TRBD1,CASGWTGGITNEKLFF,TGTGCCAGCGGATGGACAGGGGGCATCACTAATGAAAAACTGTTTTTT
TRBJ2-7,TRBV5-5,-,TRBD2,CASSVGLAGYEQYF,TGTGCCAGCAGTGTCGGACTAGCGGGCTACGAGCAGTACTTC
TRBJ2-3,TRBV27,-,TRBD2,CASSLWGGGTDTQYF,TGTGCCAGCAGTTTATGGGGAGGGGGCACAGATACGCAGTATTTT
TRBJ2-5,TRBV11-2,-,TRBD2,CASSLGTSGNQETQYF,TGTGCCAGCAGCTTGGGGACTAGCGGGAACCAAGAGACCCAGTACTTC
TRBJ2-7,TRBV11-2,-,-,CASSQYLAISYEQYF,TGTGCCAGCAGCCAGTACCTAGCGATCTCCTACGAGCAGTACTTC
TRBJ2-3,TRBV7-7,-,-,CASSLGGIVSTDTQYF,TGTGCCAGCAGCTTAGGTGGGATCGTTAGCACAGATACGCAGTATTTT
TRBJ2-7,TRBV7-8,once,TRBD2,CASSFRAREGRYEQYF,TGTGCCAGCAGCTTCCGGGCGCGGGAGGGCCGCTACGAGCAGTACTTC
TRBJ2-3,TRBV10-1,-,TRBD2,CASSDAREIWTDTQYF,TGCGCCAGCAGTGATGCGCGGGAGATTTGGACAGATACGCAGTATTTT
TRBJ2-1,TRBV7-9,-,TRBD2,CASSGLANEQFF,TGTGCCAGCAGCGGACTAGCAAATGAGCAGTTCTTC
TRBJ2-3,TRBV5-4,-,TRBD2,CASSHIAGNTDTQYF,TGTGCCAGCAGCCACATAGCGGGAAACACAGATACGCAGTATTTT
TRBJ2-5,TRBV10-2,-,-,CASSDIDTQYF,TGCGCCAGCAGTGACATCGACACCCAGTACTTC
TRBJ2-2,TRBV29-1,-,-,CSVVRTRDTGELFF,TGCAGCGTTGTCCGGACAAGAGACACCGGGGAGCTGTTTTTT
TRBJ1-5,TRBV15,few,TRBD1,CATSRDRSNQPQHF,TGTGCCACCAGCAGGGACAGGAGCAATCAGCCCCAGCATTTT
TRBJ2-7,TRBV29-1,-,TRBD1,CSVRTGTSYEQYF,TGCAGCGTCCGGACAGGGACCTCCTACGAGCAGTACTTC
TRBJ2-3,TRBV4-2,-,-,CASSQVRGGTDTQYF,TGTGCCAGCAGCCAAGTCAGGGGGGGCACAGATACGCAGTATTTT
TRBJ2-7,TRBV27,-,-,CASSLSGSSGEQYF,TGTGCCAGCAGTTTATCGGGTTCGTCCGGAGAGCAGTACTTC
TRBJ2-3,TRBV12-5,many,-,CASGLYGNGYTDTQYF,TGTGCTAGTGGTTTGTACGGGAATGGGTACACGGATACGCAGTATTTT
TRBJ2-3,TRBV29-1,-,-,CSDLGAAADTQYF,TGCAGCGACCTGGGGGCCGCGGCAGATACGCAGTATTTT
TRBJ2-1,TRBV29-1,-,TRBD1,CSVVGITGGNYNEQFF,TGCAGCGTTGTCGGAATTACAGGGGGCAACTACAATGAGCAGTTCTTC
TRBJ2-1,TRBV5-4,-,-,CASSPRDTYNEQFF,TGTGCCAGCAGCCCCCGGGATACCTACAATGAGCAGTTCTTC
TRBJ1-5,TRBV6-4,-,-,CASRAGTPYSGPQHF,TGTGCCAGCAGAGCCGGGACTCCCTACTCGGGGCCCCAGCATTTT
TRBJ2-1,TRBV5-6,-,-,CASSPGFGDKVGEQFF,TGTGCCAGCAGCCCCGGATTTGGGGATAAAGTGGGTGAGCAGTTCTTC
TRBJ1-2,TRBV11-2,-,-,CASSLDLGGIYGYTF,TGTGCCAGCAGCTTAGATCTGGGGGGGATATATGGCTACACCTTC
TRBJ2-6,TRBV13,-,-,CASSLGTEAVLTF,TGTGCCAGCAGCTTAGGGACAGAGGCCGTCCTGACTTTC
TRBJ2-1,TRBV6-6,-,-,CATRGAGTQSYNEQFF,TGTGCCACCCGGGGAGCCGGGACCCAGTCCTACAATGAGCAGTTCTTC
TRBJ2-1,TRBV5-5,-,-,CASSPGGSEQFF,TGTGCCAGCAGCCCGGGTGGTTCTGAGCAGTTCTTC
TRBJ2-1,TRBV6-6,-,-,CASTRRQELYNEQFF,TGTGCCAGCACCAGGCGACAGGAGCTATACAATGAGCAGTTCTTC
TRBJ2-1,TRBV2,-,TRBD2,CASTGTSGGNEQFF,TGTGCCAGCACCGGGACTAGCGGAGGGAATGAGCAGTTCTTC
TRBJ2-6,TRBV13,-,-,CASRRGGSGANVLTF,TGTGCCAGCAGGAGAGGGGGCTCTGGGGCCAACGTCCTGACTTTC
TRBJ2-5,TRBV9,-,TRBD1,CASSPGTEQGTQYF,TGTGCCAGCAGCCCAGGGACAGAACAAGGGACCCAGTACTTC
TRBJ2-3,TRBV9,-,-,CASSSDRTGRTDTQYF,TGTGCCAGCAGCTCAGATAGAACAGGGCGCACAGATACGCAGTATTTT
TRBJ2-1,TRBV9,-,-,CASSEERVSYNEQFF,TGTGCCAGCAGCGAGGAGCGCGTCTCCTACAATGAGCAGTTCTTC
TRBJ2-7,TRBV6-1,-,-,CASSIYYEQYF,TGTGCCAGCAGCATTTACTACGAGCAGTACTTC
TRBJ2-1,TRBV29-1,-,TRBD2,CSAYGTSFEQFF,TGCAGCGCCTACGGGACTAGCTTTGAGCAGTTCTTC
TRBJ2-7,TRBV7-6,-,-,CASSPGEKTGIYEQYF,TGTGCCAGCAGCCCCGGAGAGAAGACAGGTATATACGAGCAGTACTTC
TRBJ1-4,TRBV4-3,few,TRBD1,CASSQDGGTGEGKLFF,TGCGCCAGCAGCCAAGATGGCGGGACAGGGGAGGGAAAACTGTTTTTT
TRBJ2-3,TRBV7-9,few,-,CASSTVQGLADTQYF,TGTGCCAGCAGCACAGTCCAAGGGCTGGCAGATACGCAGTATTTT
TRBJ1-4,TRBV7-9,-,-,CASSEGRLGEKLFF,TGTGCCAGCAGCGAGGGCCGCCTGGGAGAAAAACTGTTTTTT
TRBJ2-1,TRBV27,-,-,CASRRRSSYNEQFF,TGTGCCAGCAGAAGGCGGAGCTCCTACAATGAGCAGTTCTTC
TRBJ2-3,TRBV5-1,few,-,CASSLAEASTDTQYF,TGCGCCAGCAGCTTGGCGGAGGCTAGCACAGATACGCAGTATTTT
TRBJ2-5,TRBV4-1,-,-,CASSQPGHQETQYF,TGCGCCAGCAGCCAACCGGGACACCAAGAGACCCAGTACTTC